These 7 T cell receptor delta chains originate from one sample sequenced in a study of γδ T cells in repeated Plasmodium falciparum infection (dated by TCRdb to about 2021). The library relied on multiplex PCR. Sequencer: Illumina MiSeq. After TCRdb called clones again from the public reads with CATT, rows with identical DNA were merged. Present in this sample are around 86,000 delta-chain clones, 1.4% of which were seen just once. Of the sample, 7% to 9.5% falls within the top ten clones. Vgamma9/Vdelta2+ and Vdelta2-negative gammadelta T cell populations were flow-sorted from peripheral blood mononuclear cells for bulk TCR repertoire analysis. The sample taken for sequencing was gamma-delta T cells from blood. The receptors were gathered from a pool of human donors (malaria-infected and uninfected, not separated).

This clone was seen many times. TCRdb has a much larger clone's protein, which differs at residue 13 from the translation of this DNA, likely because of a read error; what is shown is the protein translated from the DNA. This chain joins TRDV1 and TRDJ1; D not resolved. The J gene was not available in TCRdb and was assigned here by matching the DNA to germline segments. The germline V and J ends were trimmed by 2 bases and 10 bases, with 26 bases remaining between them. Germline lookup yields CDR1 TSWWSYY and CDR2 QGS. CDR3 length equals 17 residues. This CDR3 reads CALGECLPRFPTRGLIF. The CDR3 DNA is TGTGCTCTTGGGGAATGTCTCCCCCGCTTTCCCACACGGGGACTCATCTTT.

This clone was detected ten times or more. The protein in TCRdb stems from a much larger clone and differs at residue 5 from this DNA's translation, likely a read error; here the protein is translated from the DNA. The genes are TRDV1 and TRDJ1; TRDD3 is a possible D gene (6 bases). The V gene's germline CDR1 is TSWWSYY and CDR2 QGS. Trimming took off 4 bases at V and 2 bases at J, with 23 bases between the two ends. The CDR3 sequence is 18 residues long. The CDR3 region is CALGGLRGRRGQTDKLIF. In DNA form, the CDR3 reads TGTGCTCTTGGGGGGCTCCGGGGGAGACGAGGACAGACCGATAAACTCATCTTT.

Of note for this clone: The protein that TCRdb holds for this DNA derives from a much larger clone and differs from the translated DNA at residue 19, which likely indicates a read error; the protein shown here is translated from the DNA. A V gene of TRDV2 was called, but no J gene was assigned; the table assigns TRDD3, which was not confirmed against the DNA. Germline values: CDR1 GEAIGNYY, CDR2 EKD. This CDR3 region has 20 residues. The CDR3 here is CACDTESYWGIRQYTDKLTF. As DNA, the CDR3 is TGTGCCTGTGACACCGAGTCGTACTGGGGGATACGACAGTACACCGATAAACTCACCTTT.

Worth noting for this clone: A far larger clone is a single base away, which makes a read error likely. The same CDR3 is also encoded by other DNA sequences in this sample. V is TRDV1 and J is TRDJ1; 9 bases match TRDD3. Because TCRdb records no J gene, it was assigned here through a match of the DNA to germline. The CDR3 consists of 19 residues. Trimming removed 0 bases from V and 0 bases from J; junction bases left unmatched: 11. Germline V gene data show CDR1 as TSWWSYY and CDR2 as QGS. The CDR3, as DNA: TGTGCTCTTGGGGAACTCCCGGCCGGGGGATACTACTACACCGATAAACTCATCTTT. Protein sequence: CALGELPAGGYYYTDKLIF.

This chain links TRDV1 with TRDJ1; 8 bases map to TRDD3. TCRdb carries no J gene annotation; the J gene was assigned here by matching the DNA with germline. J gave up 10 bases and V 7 bases, and 35 bases lay outside the gene matches. From germline, CDR1 is TSWWSYY and CDR2 QGS. The CDR3 loop spans 21 amino acids. In nucleotides, the CDR3 is TGTGCTCTTGCTGTGGAGACCCATTCCAACAATTACGACTGGGGGTTCACGCGACTCATCTTT. It yields the protein CALAVETHSNNYDWGFTRLIF.

On this clone itself: The protein held in TCRdb is that of a much larger clone and does not match this DNA's translation at residue 6, likely because of a read error; the protein shown is translated from the DNA. The rearrangement uses TRDV1 and TRDJ1, with 9 nucleotides matching TRDD3. Since TCRdb gives no J gene, matching the DNA to germline was used here to assign it. Germline V gene lookup returns CDR1 TSWWSYY and CDR2 QGS. Trimming cost V 4 bases and J 0 bases; bases outside gene matches: 18. The CDR3 has 20 residues. CDR3 loop: CALGAPIFPDSGGYTDKLIF. CDR3 coding DNA: TGTGCTCTTGGGGCCCCCATATTCCCGGATTCTGGGGGATACACCGATAAACTCATCTTT.

This clone has just a few counts. The mismatch at residue 7 between this DNA's translation and the TCRdb protein of a much larger clone likely reflects a read error; the protein shown is translated from the DNA. The V gene is TRDV2, the J gene TRDJ1; no clear D gene. Germline V gene data show CDR1 as GEAIGNYY and CDR2 as EKD. The ends were cut back, 3 bases at V and 2 bases at J, with 12 bases in the middle. This CDR3 contains 14 residues. CDR3 residues: CACDPVYTTDKLIF. The CDR3 DNA sequence: TGTGCCTGTGACCCCGTGTATACAACCGATAAACTCATCTTT.